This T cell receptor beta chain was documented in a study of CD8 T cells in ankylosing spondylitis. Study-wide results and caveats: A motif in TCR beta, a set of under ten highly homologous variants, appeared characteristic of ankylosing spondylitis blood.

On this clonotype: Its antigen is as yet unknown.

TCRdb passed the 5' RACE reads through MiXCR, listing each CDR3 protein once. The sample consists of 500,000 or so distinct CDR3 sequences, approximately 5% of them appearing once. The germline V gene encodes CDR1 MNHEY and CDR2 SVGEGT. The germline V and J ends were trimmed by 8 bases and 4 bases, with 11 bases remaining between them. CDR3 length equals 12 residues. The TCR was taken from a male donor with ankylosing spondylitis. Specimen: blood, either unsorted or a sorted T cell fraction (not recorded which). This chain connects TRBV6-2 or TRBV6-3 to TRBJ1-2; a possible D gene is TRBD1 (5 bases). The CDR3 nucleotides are TGTGCCAGCGCCCGACAGCTCTATGGCTACACCTTC. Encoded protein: CASARQLYGYTF.